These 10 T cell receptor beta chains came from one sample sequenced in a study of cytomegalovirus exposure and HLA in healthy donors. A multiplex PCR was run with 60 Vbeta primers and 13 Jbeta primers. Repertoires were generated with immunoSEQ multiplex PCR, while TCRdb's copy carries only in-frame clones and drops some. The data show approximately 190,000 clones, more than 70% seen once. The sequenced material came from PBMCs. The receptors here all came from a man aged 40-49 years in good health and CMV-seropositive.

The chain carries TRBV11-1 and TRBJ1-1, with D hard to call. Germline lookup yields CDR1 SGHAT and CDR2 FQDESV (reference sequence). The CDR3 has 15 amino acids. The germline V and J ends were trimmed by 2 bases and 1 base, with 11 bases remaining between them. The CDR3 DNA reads TGTGCCAGCAGCTTACCAGCTGGAGGGAACACTGAAGCTTTCTTT. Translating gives CASSLPAGGNTEAFF. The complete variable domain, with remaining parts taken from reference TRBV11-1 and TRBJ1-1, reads EAEVAQSPRYKITEKSQAVAFWCDPISGHATLYWYRQILGQGPELLVQFQDESVVDDSQLPKDRFSAERLKGVDSTLKIQPAELGDSAMYLCASSLPAGGNTEAFFGQGTRLTVV.

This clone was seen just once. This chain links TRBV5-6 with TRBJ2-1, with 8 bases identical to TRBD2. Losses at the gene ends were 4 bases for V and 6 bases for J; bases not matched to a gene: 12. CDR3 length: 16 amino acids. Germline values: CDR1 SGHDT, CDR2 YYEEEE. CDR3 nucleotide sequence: TGTGCCAGCAGCCCCCAACTAGCGGAAGGGGCCAATGAGCAGTTCTTC. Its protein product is CASSPQLAEGANEQFF.

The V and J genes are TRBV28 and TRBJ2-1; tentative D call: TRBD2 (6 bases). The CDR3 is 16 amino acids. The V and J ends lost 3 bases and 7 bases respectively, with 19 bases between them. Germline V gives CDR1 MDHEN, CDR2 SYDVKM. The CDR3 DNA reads TGTGCCAGCAGTTTCCCTATCGGGGGTCTACCGAATGAGCAGTTCTTC. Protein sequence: CASSFPIGGLPNEQFF.

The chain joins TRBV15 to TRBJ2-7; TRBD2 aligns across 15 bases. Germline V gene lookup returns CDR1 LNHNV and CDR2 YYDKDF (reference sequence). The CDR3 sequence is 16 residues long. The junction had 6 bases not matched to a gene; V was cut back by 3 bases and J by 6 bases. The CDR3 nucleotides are TGTGCCACCAGCAGGGGACTAGCGGGAGGAAGGGGCGAGCAGTACTTC. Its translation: CATSRGLAGGRGEQYF. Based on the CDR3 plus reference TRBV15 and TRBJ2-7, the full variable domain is DAMVIQNPRYQVTQFGKPVTLSCSQTLNHNVMYWYQQKSSQAPKLLFHYYDKDFNNEADTPDNFQSRRPNTSFCFLDIRSPGLGDTAMYLCATSRGLAGGRGEQYFGPGTRLTVT.

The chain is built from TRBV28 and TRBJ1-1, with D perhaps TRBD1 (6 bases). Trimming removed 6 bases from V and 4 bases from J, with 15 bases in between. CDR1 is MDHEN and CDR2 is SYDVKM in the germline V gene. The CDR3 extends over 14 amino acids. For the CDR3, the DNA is TGTGCCAGCAGCGGGACAATTAAGGGCACTGAAGCTTTCTTT. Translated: CASSGTIKGTEAFF.

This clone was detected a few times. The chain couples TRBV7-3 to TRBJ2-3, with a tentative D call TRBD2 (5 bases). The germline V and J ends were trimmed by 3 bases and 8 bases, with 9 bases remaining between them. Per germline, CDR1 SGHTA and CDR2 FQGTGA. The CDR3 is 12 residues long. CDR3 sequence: CASSFEGSTQYF. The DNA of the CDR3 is TGTGCCAGCAGCTTTGAGGGCTCTACGCAGTATTTT.

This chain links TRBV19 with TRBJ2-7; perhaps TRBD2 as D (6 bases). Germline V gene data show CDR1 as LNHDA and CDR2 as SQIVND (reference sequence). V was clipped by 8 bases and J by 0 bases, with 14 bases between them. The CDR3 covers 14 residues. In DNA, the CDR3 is TGTGCCAGTCGCCGGGACTTTAGCTCCTACGAGCAGTACTTC. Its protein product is CASRRDFSSYEQYF.

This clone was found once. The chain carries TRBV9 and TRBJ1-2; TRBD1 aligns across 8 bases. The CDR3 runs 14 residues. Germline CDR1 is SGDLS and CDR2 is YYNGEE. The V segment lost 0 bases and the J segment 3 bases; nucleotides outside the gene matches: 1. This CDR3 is CASSVVTGDYGYTF. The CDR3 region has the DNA TGTGCCAGCAGCGTAGTGACAGGGGACTATGGCTACACCTTC.

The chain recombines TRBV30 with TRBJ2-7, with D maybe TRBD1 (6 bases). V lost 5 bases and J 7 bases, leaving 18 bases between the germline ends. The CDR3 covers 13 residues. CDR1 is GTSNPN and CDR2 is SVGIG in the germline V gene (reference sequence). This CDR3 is CAWAKGHPDEQYF. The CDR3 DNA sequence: TGTGCCTGGGCGAAGGGACATCCGGATGAGCAGTACTTC.

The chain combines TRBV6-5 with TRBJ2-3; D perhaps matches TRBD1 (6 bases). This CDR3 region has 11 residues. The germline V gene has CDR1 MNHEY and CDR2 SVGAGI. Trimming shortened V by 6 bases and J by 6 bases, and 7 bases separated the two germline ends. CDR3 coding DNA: TGTGCCAGCAGAACAGGGGATACGCAGTATTTT. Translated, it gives CASRTGDTQYF.